The 13 T cell receptor beta chains presented below share a single source sample, sequenced in a study of T and B cells in COVID-19 patients. Multiplex PCR with BIOMED2 TRB-A/B primer pools amplified TRB rearrangements. TCRdb called the multiplex PCR reads again in MiXCR, with one record for every CDR3 protein. In the table there are thousands of distinct CDR3 sequences, 20% to 25% of which are singletons. TRB was amplified from about 250-500 ng of blood genomic DNA. Source material: blood. Every receptor here comes from a human donor who had recovered from COVID-19.

This clonotype is labeled as medium-sized. This rearrangement joins TRBV27 to TRBJ2-1, with D perhaps matching TRBD1 (5 bases). This CDR3 spans 15 amino acids. The germline V and J ends were trimmed by 6 bases and 0 bases, with 12 bases remaining between them. Germline V lookup: CDR1 MNHEY, CDR2 SMNVEV (reference sequence). The chain's CDR3 is CASSASGFSYNEQFF. CDR3 DNA: TGTGCCAGCAGCGCCTCAGGGTTCTCCTACAATGAGCAGTTCTTC.

This sequence joins TRBV12-3 or TRBV12-4 and TRBJ1-1, with 7 bases lining up with TRBD1. The CDR3 has 14 residues. V lost 6 bases and J lost 6; bases outside the gene matches: 10. The CDR3 loop reads CASRPDRPRAEAFF. As DNA, the CDR3 is TGTGCCAGCAGACCGGACAGGCCCCGGGCTGAAGCTTTCTTT.

Judged by abundance, this clonotype is medium-sized. This sequence joins TRBV19 and TRBJ2-6; 9 bases map to TRBD2. CDR3 length: 17 residues. CDR1 LNHDA and CDR2 SQIVND come from the germline V gene (reference sequence). V gave up 8 bases and J gave up 0 bases; unmatched junction bases: 8. CDR3 DNA: TGTGCCAGTTTCCCGCGGGGGGGCCCCTCTGGGGCCAACGTCCTGACTTTC. As protein: CASFPRGGPSGANVLTF.

By share, this clonotype ranks as medium-sized. The V and J genes are TRBV6-5 and TRBJ2-7, with D perhaps assigned TRBD1 or TRBD2 (6 bases each). The CDR3 totals 15 residues. CDR1 is MNHEY and CDR2 is SVGAGI in the germline V gene. V lost 4 bases to trimming and J lost 2 bases, with 15 bases between them. This CDR3 reads CASSLRGLGTYEQYF. The DNA of the CDR3 is TGTGCCAGCAGTTTACGGGGGCTAGGTACCTACGAGCAGTACTTC.

By share of the sample, this clonotype is medium-sized. This chain connects TRBV18 to TRBJ1-4; D gene unclear. Trimming cost V 0 bases and J 7 bases, with 6 bases left between them. Germline CDR1 and CDR2: KGHSH and LQKENI. The CDR3 sequence is 13 residues long. The chain's CDR3 is CASSPPIGEKLFF. The DNA of the CDR3 is TGTGCCAGCTCACCACCGATAGGTGAAAAACTGTTTTTT.

This clonotype was recorded many times. The genes are TRBV10-3 and TRBJ2-3; the D gene is possibly TRBD2 (6 bases). The CDR3 loop spans 13 amino acids. V lost 6 bases to trimming and J lost 2 bases, with 9 bases between them. Looked up from germline, CDR1 is ENHRY and CDR2 is SYGVKD. The CDR3 DNA reads TGTGCCATCAGCGAGCGGGTCACAGATACGCAGTATTTT. This translates into CAISERVTDTQYF.

This clonotype rates as medium-sized. The chain has TRBV29-1 and TRBJ2-7; D possibly corresponds to TRBD2 (7 bases). The CDR3 spans 14 residues. With 6 bases removed from V and 1 base from J, the gap between germline ends came to 16 bases. CDR1 and CDR2 from the germline V gene are SQVTM and ANQGSEA. CDR3 protein: CSVEGGSLSYEQYF. CDR3 nucleotides: TGCAGCGTCGAGGGGGGGTCTTTATCCTACGAGCAGTACTTC.

J is TRBJ2-2 and V is TRBV7-2, with TRBD2 identical over 7 bases. Germline V gene sequence: CDR1 SGHTA, CDR2 FQGNSA. The CDR3 consists of 15 residues. The V and J ends lost 6 bases and 0 bases, in that order; junction bases with no gene match: 4. The CDR3 DNA follows: TGTGCCAGCAGACCCGGGGGGTCGAACACCGGGGAGCTGTTTTTT. Translation: CASRPGGSNTGELFF.

This chain connects TRBV20-1 to TRBJ1-2; no clear D. Germline V gene lookup returns CDR1 DFQATT and CDR2 SNEGSKA (reference sequence). V lost 3 bases, J lost 4 bases, and 6 bases lay in between. The CDR3 sequence is 11 residues long. The CDR3 loop reads CSASPVYGYTF. The CDR3, as DNA: TGCAGTGCTAGCCCCGTCTATGGCTACACCTTC.

This clonotype is medium-sized within its sample. This sequence joins TRBV15 and TRBJ1-4; maybe TRBD1 (5 bases). V was cut by 1 base and J by 8 bases, with 11 bases left in between. In germline, CDR1 is LNHNV, CDR2 YYDKDF (reference sequence). The CDR3 is 14 residues long. The chain's CDR3 is CATSRVKGPEKLFF. The CDR3 DNA is TGTGCCACCAGCAGAGTTAAGGGACCCGAAAAACTGTTTTTT.

V usage is TRBV4-2 and J usage is TRBJ1-2; D perhaps matches TRBD1 (5 bases). This CDR3 has 12 amino acids. Germline V gives CDR1 LGHNA, CDR2 YNFKEQ. Trimming removed 4 bases from V and 7 bases from J, with 10 bases in between. CDR3 protein: CASSPTQGGYTF. DNA for the CDR3: TGTGCCAGCAGCCCGACTCAGGGTGGCTACACCTTC.

This clonotype was found many times. The chain recombines TRBV12-3 or TRBV12-4 with TRBJ1-5; no firm D call. The CDR3 extends over 12 amino acids. V was shortened by 6 bases and J by 9 bases, with 12 bases between the two germline ends. In DNA form, the CDR3 reads TGTGCCAGCAGACCTTTCCAAGGGCCCCAGCATTTT. Amino acids: CASRPFQGPQHF.

In DNA, the CDR3 is TGCAGTGCTGGCCGGGAGACGAATCAGCCCCAGCATTTT. Amino acid sequence: CSAGRETNQPQHF. The J gene is TRBJ1-5, the V gene TRBV20-1; unclear D gene. The CDR3 is 13 residues long. V lost 5 bases to trimming and J lost 4 bases, with 12 bases between them. CDR1 is DFQATT, CDR2 SNEGSKA, per germline (reference sequence).